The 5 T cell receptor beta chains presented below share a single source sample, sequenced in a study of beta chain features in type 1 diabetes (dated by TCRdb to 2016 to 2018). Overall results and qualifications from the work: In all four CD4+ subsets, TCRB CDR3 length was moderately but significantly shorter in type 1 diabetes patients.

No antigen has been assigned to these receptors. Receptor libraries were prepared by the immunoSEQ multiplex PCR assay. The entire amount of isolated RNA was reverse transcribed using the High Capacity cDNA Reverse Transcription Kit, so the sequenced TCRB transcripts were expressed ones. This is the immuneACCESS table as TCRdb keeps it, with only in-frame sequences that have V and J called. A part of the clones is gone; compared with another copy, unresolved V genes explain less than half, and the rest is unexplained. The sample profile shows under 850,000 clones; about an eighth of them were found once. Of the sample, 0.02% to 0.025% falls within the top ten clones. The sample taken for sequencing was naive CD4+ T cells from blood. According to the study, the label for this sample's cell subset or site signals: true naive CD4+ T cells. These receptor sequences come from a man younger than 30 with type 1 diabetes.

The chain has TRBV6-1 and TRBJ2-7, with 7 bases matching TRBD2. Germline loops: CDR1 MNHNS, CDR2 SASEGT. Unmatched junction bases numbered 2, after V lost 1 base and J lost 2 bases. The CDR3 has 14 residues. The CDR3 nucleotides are TGTGCCAGCAGTGAAGGGGCGGGGGCCTACGAGCAGTACTTC. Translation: CASSEGAGAYEQYF.

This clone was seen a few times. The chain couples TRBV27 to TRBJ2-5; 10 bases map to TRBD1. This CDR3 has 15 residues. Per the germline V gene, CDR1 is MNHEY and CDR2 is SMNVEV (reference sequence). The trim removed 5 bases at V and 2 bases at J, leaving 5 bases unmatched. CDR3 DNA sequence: TGTGCCAGCAGTGATCCGGGACAGGGGCAAGAGACCCAGTACTTC. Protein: CASSDPGQGQETQYF.

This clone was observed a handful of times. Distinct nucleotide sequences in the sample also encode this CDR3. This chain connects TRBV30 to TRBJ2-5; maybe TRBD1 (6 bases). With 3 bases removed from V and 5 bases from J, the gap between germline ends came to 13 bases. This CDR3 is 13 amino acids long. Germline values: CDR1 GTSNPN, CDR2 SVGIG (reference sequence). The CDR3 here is CAWSGQPQETQYF. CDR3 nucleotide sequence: TGTGCCTGGAGCGGACAGCCGCAGGAGACCCAGTACTTC.

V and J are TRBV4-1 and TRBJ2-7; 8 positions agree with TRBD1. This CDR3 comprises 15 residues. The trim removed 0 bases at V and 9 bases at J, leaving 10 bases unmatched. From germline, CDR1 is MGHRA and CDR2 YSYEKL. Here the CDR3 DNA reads TGCGCCAGCAGCCAAGAAAGGCAGGGGGCAGGCGGGCAGTACTTC. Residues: CASSQERQGAGGQYF.

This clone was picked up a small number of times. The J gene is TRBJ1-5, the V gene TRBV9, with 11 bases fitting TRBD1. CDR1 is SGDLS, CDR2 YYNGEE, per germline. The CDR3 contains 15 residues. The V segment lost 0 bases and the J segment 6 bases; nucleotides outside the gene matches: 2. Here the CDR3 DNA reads TGTGCCAGCAGCGTAGGGGACAGGGGGACTCAGCCCCAGCATTTT. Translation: CASSVGDRGTQPQHF.